This TCR beta chain comes out of a study of T cell responses to AZD1222 COVID-19 vaccine. The germline V gene encodes CDR1 MNHEY and CDR2 SVGAGI. V trimming: 4 bases; J trimming: 2 bases; junction bases outside the gene matches: 9. The CDR3 contains 16 residues. Profiling relied on immunoSEQ multiplex PCR, and the TCRdb table lists in-frame clones only, not all of them. Of around 78,000 clones in the sample, around 87% are singletons; the top ten hold around 24%. As to this clone: The antigen is unknown.

Study-level results: The reported proportion of spike-specific TCRs targeting unmutated variant regions was nearly half.

V usage is TRBV6-5 and J usage is TRBJ1-1; 8 nucleotides align to TRBD1. Sequencing used peripheral blood, obtained on day 0 of AZD1222 vaccination. The receptor was isolated from an adult in good health. The CDR3 loop reads CASSSSLGQVNTEAFF. The CDR3 bases are TGTGCCAGCAGTTCCTCACTGGGACAGGTAAACACTGAAGCTTTCTTT.